The T cell receptor (beta chain) described here comes from a study of blood T cell repertoires in COVID-19. Sequencing used immunoSEQ multiplex PCR; TCRdb keeps in-frame clones, though not all of them. The sample has roughly 110,000 clones; about 85% are singletons. The CDR3 consists of 15 residues. With V trimmed by 3 bases and J by 6 bases, 7 bases remained unmatched. Germline CDR1 SGHAT, CDR2 FQNNGV. The specimen was peripheral blood. The receptor comes from an older woman with COVID-19, enrolled during active disease. V usage is TRBV11-2 and J usage is TRBJ1-5, with 8 bases lining up with TRBD1. CDR3: CASSLGTGRPQPQHF. The DNA for the CDR3 is TGTGCCAGCAGCTTGGGGACAGGTCGGCCTCAGCCCCAGCATTTT.